The entry below gives a single T cell receptor beta chain sequence along with its context. No antigen is known for it. This entry belongs to a study of cytomegalovirus exposure and HLA in healthy donors. Study conclusions and caveats: Cytomegalovirus-associated TCR beta chains were listed, numbering 150 to 200.

The length of the CDR3 is 13 residues. The V gene's germline CDR1 is SGHTA and CDR2 FQGNSA. Trimming pared 10 bases from V and 7 bases from J, leaving 16 bases between. The PCR had 60 Vbeta and 13 Jbeta primers. The method was immunoSEQ multiplex PCR; TCRdb's version includes in-frame clones alone and lacks a portion of them. This repertoire shows roughly 100,000 clones, roughly 9.1% found once; its top ten account for 5.5% to 7.5%. The receptor's source is a man aged 35-49 years in good health and CMV-seropositive. The gene calls are TRBV7-2 and TRBJ2-2; D may be TRBD1 (8 bases). Sequencing used PBMCs. The chain's CDR3 is CATTTGEGGELFF. CDR3 DNA sequence: TGTGCCACGACGACAGGGGAGGGCGGGGAGCTGTTTTTT.